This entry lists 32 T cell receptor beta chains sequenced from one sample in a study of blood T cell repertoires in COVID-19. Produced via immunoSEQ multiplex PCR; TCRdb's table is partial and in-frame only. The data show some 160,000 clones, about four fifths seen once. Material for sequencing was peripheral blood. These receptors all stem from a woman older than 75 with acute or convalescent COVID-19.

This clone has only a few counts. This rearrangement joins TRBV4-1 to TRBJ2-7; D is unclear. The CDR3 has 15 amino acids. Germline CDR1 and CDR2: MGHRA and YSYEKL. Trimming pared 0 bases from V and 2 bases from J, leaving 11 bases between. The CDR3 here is CASSQDHRLAYEQYF. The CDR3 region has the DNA TGCGCCAGCAGCCAAGATCATAGGCTAGCCTACGAGCAGTACTTC.

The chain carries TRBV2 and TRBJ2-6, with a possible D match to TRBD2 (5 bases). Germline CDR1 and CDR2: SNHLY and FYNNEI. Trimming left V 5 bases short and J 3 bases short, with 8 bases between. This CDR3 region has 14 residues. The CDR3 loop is CASSPGYGANVLTF. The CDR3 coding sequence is TGTGCCAGCAGTCCGGGGTATGGGGCCAACGTCCTGACTTTC.

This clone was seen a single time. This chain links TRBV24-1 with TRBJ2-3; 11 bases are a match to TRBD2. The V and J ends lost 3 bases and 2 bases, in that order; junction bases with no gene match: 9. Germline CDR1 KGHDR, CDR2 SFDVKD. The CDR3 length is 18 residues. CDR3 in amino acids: CATSDPEGGLAATDTQYF. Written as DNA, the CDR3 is TGTGCCACCAGTGATCCTGAGGGGGGACTAGCGGCCACAGATACGCAGTATTTT.

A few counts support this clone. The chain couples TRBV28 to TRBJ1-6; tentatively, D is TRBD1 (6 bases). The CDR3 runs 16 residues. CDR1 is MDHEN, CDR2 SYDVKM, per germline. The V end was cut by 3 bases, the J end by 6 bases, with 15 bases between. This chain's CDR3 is CASSLSGGFLNSPLHF. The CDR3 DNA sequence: TGTGCCAGCAGTTTGAGCGGGGGCTTTCTTAATTCACCCCTCCACTTT.

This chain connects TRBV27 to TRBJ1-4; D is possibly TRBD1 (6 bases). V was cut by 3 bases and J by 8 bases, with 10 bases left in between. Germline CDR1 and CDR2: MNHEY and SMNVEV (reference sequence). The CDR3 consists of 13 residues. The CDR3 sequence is CASSFRGGEKLFF. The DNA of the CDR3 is TGTGCCAGCAGTTTTAGGGGGGGGGAAAAACTGTTTTTT. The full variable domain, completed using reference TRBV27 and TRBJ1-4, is EAQVTQNPRYLITVTGKKLTVTCSQNMNHEYMSWYRQDPGLGLRQIYYSMNVEVTDKGDVPEGYKVSRKEKRNFPLILESPSPNQTSLYFCASSFRGGEKLFFGSGTQLSVL.

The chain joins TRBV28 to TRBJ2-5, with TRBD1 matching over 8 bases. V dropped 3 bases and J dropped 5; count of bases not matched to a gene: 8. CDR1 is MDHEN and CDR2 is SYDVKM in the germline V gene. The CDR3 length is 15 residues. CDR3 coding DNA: TGTGCCAGCAGTTTCGGACAGGGCGGTTGGGAGACCCAGTACTTC. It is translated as CASSFGQGGWETQYF.

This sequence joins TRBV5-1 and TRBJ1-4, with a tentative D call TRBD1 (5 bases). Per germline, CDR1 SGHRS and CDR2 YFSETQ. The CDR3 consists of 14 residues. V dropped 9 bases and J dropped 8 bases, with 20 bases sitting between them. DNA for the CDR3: TGCGCCACCTCGCACGGGGGTAGTGAAGAAAAACTGTTTTTT. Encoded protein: CATSHGGSEEKLFF.

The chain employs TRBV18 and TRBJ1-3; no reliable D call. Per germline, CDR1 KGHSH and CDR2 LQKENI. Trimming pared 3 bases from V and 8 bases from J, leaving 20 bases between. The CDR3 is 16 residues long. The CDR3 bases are TGTGCCAGCTCACCCCGCCAGGCTGGGCAACGAGACACCATATATTTT. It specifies CASSPRQAGQRDTIYF.

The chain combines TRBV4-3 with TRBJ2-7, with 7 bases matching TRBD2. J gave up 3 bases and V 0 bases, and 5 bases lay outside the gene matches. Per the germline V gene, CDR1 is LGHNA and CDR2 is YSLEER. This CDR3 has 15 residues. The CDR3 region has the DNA TGCGCCAGCAGCCAAGATCCGGGGGGAATCTACGAGCAGTACTTC. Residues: CASSQDPGGIYEQYF.

The CDR3 bases are TGCAGCGCGAGGAGGGGAAACACTGAAGCTTTCTTT. It specifies CSARRGNTEAFF. The genes are TRBV29-1 and TRBJ1-1; perhaps TRBD1 as D (5 bases). The germline V and J ends were trimmed by 7 bases and 2 bases, with 11 bases remaining between them. Germline assignment: CDR1 SQVTM and CDR2 ANQGSEA. The CDR3 extends over 12 amino acids.

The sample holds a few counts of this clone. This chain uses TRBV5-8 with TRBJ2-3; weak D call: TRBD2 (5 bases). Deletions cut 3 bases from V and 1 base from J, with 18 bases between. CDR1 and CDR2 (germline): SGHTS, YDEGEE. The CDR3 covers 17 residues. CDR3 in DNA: TGTGCCAGCAGCTGGACTTCCACTAGATGGGGCACAGATACGCAGTATTTT. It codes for CASSWTSTRWGTDTQYF.

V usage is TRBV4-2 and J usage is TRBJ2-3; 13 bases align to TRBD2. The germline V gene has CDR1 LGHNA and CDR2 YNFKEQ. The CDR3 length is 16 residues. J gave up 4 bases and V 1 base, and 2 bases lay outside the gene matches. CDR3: CASSQATSGGADTQYF. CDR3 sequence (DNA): TGTGCCAGCAGCCAAGCAACTAGCGGGGGGGCAGATACGCAGTATTTT.

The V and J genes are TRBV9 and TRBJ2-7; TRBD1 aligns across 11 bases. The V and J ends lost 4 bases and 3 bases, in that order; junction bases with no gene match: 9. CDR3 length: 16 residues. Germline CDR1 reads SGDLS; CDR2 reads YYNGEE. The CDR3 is CASSLAGTGGIYEQYF. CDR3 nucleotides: TGTGCCAGCAGCCTTGCCGGGACAGGGGGGATCTACGAGCAGTACTTC.

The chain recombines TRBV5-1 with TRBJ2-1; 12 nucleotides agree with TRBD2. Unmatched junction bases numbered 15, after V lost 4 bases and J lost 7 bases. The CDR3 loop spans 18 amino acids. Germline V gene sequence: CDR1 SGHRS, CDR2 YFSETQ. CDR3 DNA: TGCGCCAGCAGCCCGGACGCGTTACTAGCGGGGGGCCATAATGAGCAGTTCTTC. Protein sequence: CASSPDALLAGGHNEQFF. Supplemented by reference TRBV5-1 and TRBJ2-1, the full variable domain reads KAGVTQTPRYLIKTRGQQVTLSCSPISGHRSVSWYQQTPGQGLQFLFEYFSETQRNKGNFPGRFSGRQFSNSRSEMNVSTLELGDSALYLCASSPDALLAGGHNEQFFGPGTRLTVL.

CDR3 in DNA: TGTGCCAGCAGCTTAGGGTTCCAGGAAAAACTGTTTTTT. It codes for CASSLGFQEKLFF. This chain uses TRBV7-2 with TRBJ1-4; no firm D call. CDR1 and CDR2 from the germline V gene are SGHTA and FQGNSA. This CDR3 is 13 amino acids long. The ends were cut back, 1 base at V and 8 bases at J, with 8 bases in the middle.

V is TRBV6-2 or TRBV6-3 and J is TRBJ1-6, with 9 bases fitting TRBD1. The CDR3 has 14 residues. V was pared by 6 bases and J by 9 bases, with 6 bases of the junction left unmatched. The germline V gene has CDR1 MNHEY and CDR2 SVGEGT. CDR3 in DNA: TGTGCCAGCAGCTGGGACAGGGAAAGTTCACCCCTCCACTTT. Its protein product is CASSWDRESSPLHF.

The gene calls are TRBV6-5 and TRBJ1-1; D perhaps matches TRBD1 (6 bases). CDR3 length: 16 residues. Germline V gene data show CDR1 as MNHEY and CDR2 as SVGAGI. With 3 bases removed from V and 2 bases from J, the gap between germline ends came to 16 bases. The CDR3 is CASSYARFRGNTEAFF. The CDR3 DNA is TGTGCCAGCAGTTATGCTCGCTTCAGGGGTAACACTGAAGCTTTCTTT.

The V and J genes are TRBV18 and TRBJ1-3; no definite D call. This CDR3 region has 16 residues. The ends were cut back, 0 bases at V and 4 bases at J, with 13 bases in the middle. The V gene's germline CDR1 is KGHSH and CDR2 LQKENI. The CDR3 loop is CASSPPVRALGNTIYF. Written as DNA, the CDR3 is TGTGCCAGCTCACCACCTGTTCGCGCACTCGGAAACACCATATATTTT. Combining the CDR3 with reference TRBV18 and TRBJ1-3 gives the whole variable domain NAGVMQNPRHLVRRRGQEARLRCSPMKGHSHVYWYRQLPEEGLKFMVYLQKENIIDESGMPKERFSAEFPKEGPSILRIQQVVRGDSAAYFCASSPPVRALGNTIYFGEGSWLTVV.

Written as DNA, the CDR3 is TGTGCCAGCAGCTCTAACCTCGCCGCGGGGGGCGGAGAGACCCAGTACTTC. Protein: CASSSNLAAGGGETQYF. The rearrangement links TRBV7-9 to TRBJ2-5, with 8 bases that match TRBD2. The germline V gene encodes CDR1 SEHNR and CDR2 FQNEAQ (reference sequence). The CDR3 length is 17 residues. V lost 4 bases, J lost 4 bases, and 14 bases stayed unmatched.

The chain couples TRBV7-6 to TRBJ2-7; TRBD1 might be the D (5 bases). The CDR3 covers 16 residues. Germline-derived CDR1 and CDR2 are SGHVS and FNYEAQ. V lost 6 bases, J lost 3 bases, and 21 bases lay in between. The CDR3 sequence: CASRYKGQAKDYEQYF. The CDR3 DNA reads TGTGCCAGCAGGTATAAGGGGCAGGCAAAAGACTACGAGCAGTACTTC.

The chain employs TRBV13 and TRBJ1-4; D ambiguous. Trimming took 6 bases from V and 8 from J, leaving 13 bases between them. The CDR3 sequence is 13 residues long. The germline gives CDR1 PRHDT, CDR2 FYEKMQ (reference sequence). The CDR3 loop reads CASSFGPREKLFF. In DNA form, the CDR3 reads TGTGCCAGCAGTTTTGGTCCTCGGGAAAAACTGTTTTTT.

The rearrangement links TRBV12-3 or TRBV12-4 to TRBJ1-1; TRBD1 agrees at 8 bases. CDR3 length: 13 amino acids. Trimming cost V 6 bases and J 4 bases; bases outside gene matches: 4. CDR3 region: CASSRTGGTEAFF. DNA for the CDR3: TGTGCCAGCAGCAGAACAGGGGGCACTGAAGCTTTCTTT.

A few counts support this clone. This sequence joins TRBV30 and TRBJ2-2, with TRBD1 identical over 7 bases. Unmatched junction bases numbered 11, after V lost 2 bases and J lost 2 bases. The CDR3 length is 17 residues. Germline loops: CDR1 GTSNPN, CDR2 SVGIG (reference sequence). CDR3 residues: CAWSPLPGQPNTGELFF. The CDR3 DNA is TGTGCCTGGAGTCCCCTACCGGGACAGCCAAACACCGGGGAGCTGTTTTTT.

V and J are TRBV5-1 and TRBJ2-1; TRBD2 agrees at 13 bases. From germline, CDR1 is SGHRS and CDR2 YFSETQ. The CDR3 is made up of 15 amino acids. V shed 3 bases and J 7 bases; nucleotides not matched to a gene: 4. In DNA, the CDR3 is TGCGCCAGCAGCTCGGGACTAGCGGGAAGTAATGAGCAGTTCTTC. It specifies CASSSGLAGSNEQFF.

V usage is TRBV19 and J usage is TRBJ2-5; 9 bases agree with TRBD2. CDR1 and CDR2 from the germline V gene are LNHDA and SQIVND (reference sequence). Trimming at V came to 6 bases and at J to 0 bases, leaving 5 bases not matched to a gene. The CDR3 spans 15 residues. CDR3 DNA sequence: TGTGCCAGTAGAAGGACTAGCGCCTACCAAGAGACCCAGTACTTC. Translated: CASRRTSAYQETQYF.

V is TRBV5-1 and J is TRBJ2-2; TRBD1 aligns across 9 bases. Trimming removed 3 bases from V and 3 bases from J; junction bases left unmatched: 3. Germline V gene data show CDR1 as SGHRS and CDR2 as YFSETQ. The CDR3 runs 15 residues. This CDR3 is CASSSRTGDTGELFF. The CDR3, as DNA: TGCGCCAGCAGCTCCCGGACAGGGGACACCGGGGAGCTGTTTTTT.

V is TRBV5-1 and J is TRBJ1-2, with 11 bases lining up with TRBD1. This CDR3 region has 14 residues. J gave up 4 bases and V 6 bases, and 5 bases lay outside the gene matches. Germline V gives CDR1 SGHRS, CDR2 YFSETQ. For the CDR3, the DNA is TGCGCCAGCACCAGGACAGGGGGCACCTATGGCTACACCTTC. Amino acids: CASTRTGGTYGYTF. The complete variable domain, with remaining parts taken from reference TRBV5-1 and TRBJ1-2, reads KAGVTQTPRYLIKTRGQQVTLSCSPISGHRSVSWYQQTPGQGLQFLFEYFSETQRNKGNFPGRFSGRQFSNSRSEMNVSTLELGDSALYLCASTRTGGTYGYTFGSGTRLTVV.

CDR3 protein: CASSESRDKKAFF. In DNA, the CDR3 is TGCGCCAGCAGTGAGTCGAGGGACAAGAAAGCTTTCTTT. V usage is TRBV10-1 and J usage is TRBJ1-1; possible D gene TRBD1, 6 bases. Trimming pared 0 bases from V and 9 bases from J, leaving 11 bases between. The CDR3 loop spans 13 amino acids. CDR1 and CDR2 from the germline V gene are WNHNN and SYGVQD (reference sequence).

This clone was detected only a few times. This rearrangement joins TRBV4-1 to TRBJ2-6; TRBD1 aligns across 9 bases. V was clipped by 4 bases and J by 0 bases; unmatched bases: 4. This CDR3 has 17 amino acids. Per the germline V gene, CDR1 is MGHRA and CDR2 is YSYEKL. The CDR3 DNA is TGCGCCAGCAGCCCCGGACAGGGGAGCTCTGGGGCCAACGTCCTGACTTTC. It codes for CASSPGQGSSGANVLTF.

The CDR3 region is CASSMGPDRTEAFF. The DNA for the CDR3 is TGTGCCAGCAGTATGGGACCGGACAGGACTGAAGCTTTCTTT. The genes are TRBV6-6 and TRBJ1-1; 7 bases fit TRBD1. The germline V gene has CDR1 MNHNY and CDR2 SVGAGI (reference sequence). This CDR3 contains 14 residues. J was trimmed by 5 bases and V by 5 bases; bases with no gene match: 8.

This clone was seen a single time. The CDR3 DNA sequence: TGTGCCACCAGTGATTTTGGGAGGGACAATGAGCAGTTCTTC. Protein product: CATSDFGRDNEQFF. The chain joins TRBV24-1 to TRBJ2-1; 7 positions agree with TRBD2. Germline-derived CDR1 and CDR2 are KGHDR and SFDVKD. Losses at the gene ends were 1 base for V and 5 bases for J; bases not matched to a gene: 1. The CDR3 covers 14 residues.

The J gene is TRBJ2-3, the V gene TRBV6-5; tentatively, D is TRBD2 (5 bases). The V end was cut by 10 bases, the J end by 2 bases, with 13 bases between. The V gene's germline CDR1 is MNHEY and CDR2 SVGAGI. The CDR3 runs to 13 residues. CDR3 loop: CATLPRDTDTQYF. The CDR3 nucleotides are TGTGCCACCCTACCACGGGACACAGATACGCAGTATTTT.